These 17 T cell receptor beta chains were all obtained from the same sample, sequenced in a study of technical replicates of blood from several donors. Assay used: immunoSEQ multiplex PCR; TCRdb lists only in-frame clones, some missing. The sample records 70,000 to 95,000 clones, approximately 94% being singletons. The sample comprised T cells isolated from PBMCs. The receptors here all came from a human donor in good health.

The rearrangement joins TRBV19 to TRBJ2-7, with a weak D call TRBD2 (6 bases). V was trimmed by 4 bases and J by 2 bases, leaving 18 bases between them. The CDR3 loop spans 16 amino acids. CDR1 LNHDA and CDR2 SQIVND come from the germline V gene (reference sequence). The CDR3 spells CASSRGPPGGAYEQYF. In DNA, the CDR3 is TGTGCCAGTAGTAGGGGACCTCCCGGGGGAGCCTACGAGCAGTACTTC.

This clone was seen only once. V gene TRBV6-1 combines with J gene TRBJ1-1, with 11 bases identical to TRBD1. The J segment lost 5 bases and the V segment lost 6 bases, leaving 5 bases of the junction unmatched. The CDR3 covers 14 residues. Germline V CDR1 and CDR2: MNHNS, SASEGT. CDR3 nucleotide sequence: TGTGCCAGCAGGGACAGGGGGCAGGGGACTGAAGCTTTCTTT. Translating it yields CASRDRGQGTEAFF.

The V gene is TRBV5-5, the J gene TRBJ1-1; 10 bases agree with TRBD1. CDR1 is SGHKS, CDR2 YYEKEE, per germline (reference sequence). The V and J ends lost 4 bases and 4 bases, in that order; junction bases with no gene match: 7. The CDR3 covers 15 residues. The DNA of the CDR3 is TGTGCCAGCAGCAAAGACAGGGGGCGTGTCACTGAAGCTTTCTTT. It encodes CASSKDRGRVTEAFF.

The chain joins TRBV5-6 to TRBJ1-6, with D unresolved. This CDR3 is 13 amino acids long. Looked up from germline, CDR1 is SGHDT and CDR2 is YYEEEE. V gave up 6 bases and J gave up 10 bases, with 14 bases separating them. CDR3: CASNQAISSPLHF. The DNA for the CDR3 is TGTGCCAGCAACCAGGCCATCTCCTCACCCCTCCACTTT.

The gene calls are TRBV4-1 and TRBJ2-1, with TRBD1 matching 12 bases. The CDR3 sequence is 19 residues long. Germline trimming cut 5 bases from V and 8 bases from J; bases unmatched to any gene: 19. Germline V lookup: CDR1 MGHRA, CDR2 YSYEKL. CDR3 in amino acids: CASSKTGSPRDRGHDEQFF. CDR3 DNA: TGCGCCAGCAGCAAGACCGGATCACCCCGGGACAGGGGGCACGATGAGCAGTTCTTC.

V is TRBV11-3 and J is TRBJ1-2; D is ambiguous. V gave up 1 base and J gave up 2 bases, with 5 bases separating them. The CDR3 has 13 amino acids. The germline V gene has CDR1 SGHNT and CDR2 YENEEA. The CDR3 DNA is TGTGCCAGCAGCTTAGGGCAGAACTATGGCTACACCTTC. It yields the protein CASSLGQNYGYTF.

This chain connects TRBV4-1 to TRBJ1-6; TRBD1 might be the D (5 bases). CDR3 length: 16 residues. Germline V gene data show CDR1 as MGHRA and CDR2 as YSYEKL. Trimming removed 4 bases at V and 6 bases at J, with 16 bases between. The CDR3 nucleotides read TGCGCCAGCAGCCTTGGGCAGGGATTAAGTAATTCACCCCTCCACTTT. It yields the protein CASSLGQGLSNSPLHF.

The V and J genes are TRBV4-1 and TRBJ2-7; TRBD2 is a possible D gene (6 bases). The CDR3 loop spans 16 amino acids. V shed 5 bases and J shed 1 base, with 18 bases lying between them. Germline CDR1 MGHRA, CDR2 YSYEKL. The CDR3 DNA is TGCGCCAGCAGCGATGGGGGACTGAGGAAGTCCTACGAGCAGTACTTC. It is translated as CASSDGGLRKSYEQYF.

This clone was seen only a few times. This chain joins TRBV19 and TRBJ2-7; perhaps TRBD2 as D (5 bases). The V and J ends lost 2 bases and 4 bases respectively, with 9 bases between them. Looked up from germline, CDR1 is LNHDA and CDR2 is SQIVND (reference sequence). CDR3 length equals 13 residues. The CDR3 sequence is CASSITPGYEQYF. In DNA form, the CDR3 reads TGTGCCAGTAGTATAACCCCGGGGTACGAGCAGTACTTC. The variable domain in full, completed from reference TRBV19 and TRBJ2-7, reads DGGITQSPKYLFRKEGQNVTLSCEQNLNHDAMYWYRQDPGQGLRLIYYSQIVNDFQKGDIAEGYSVSREKKESFPLTVTSAQKNPTAFYLCASSITPGYEQYFGPGTRLTVT.

The rearrangement uses TRBV29-1 and TRBJ1-5; no clear D gene. The germline gives CDR1 SQVTM, CDR2 ANQGSEA. The CDR3 has 13 amino acids. V shed 0 bases and J shed 8 bases, with 11 bases lying between them. The CDR3, as DNA: TGCAGCGTTGAAGACGGGAAGTCGGAGCCCCAGCATTTT. This translates into CSVEDGKSEPQHF.

This rearrangement joins TRBV5-4 to TRBJ2-3; 7 bases align to TRBD1. The CDR3 is 15 amino acids. Germline CDR1 is SGHNT and CDR2 is YYREEE (reference sequence). V was pared by 6 bases and J by 2 bases, with 9 bases of the junction left unmatched. The CDR3 reads CASTTDRIDTDTQYF. DNA of the CDR3: TGTGCCAGCACCACGGACAGGATTGACACAGATACGCAGTATTTT.

This chain uses TRBV5-1 with TRBJ2-3; maybe TRBD2 (6 bases). The CDR3 has 15 amino acids. V shed 5 bases and J shed 4 bases, with 17 bases lying between them. The germline V gene has CDR1 SGHRS and CDR2 YFSETQ. CDR3 DNA: TGCGCCAGCAGTAGGGCCGGGGGTGGGGCAGATACGCAGTATTTT. This translates into CASSRAGGGADTQYF. The complete variable domain, with remaining parts taken from reference TRBV5-1 and TRBJ2-3, reads KAGVTQTPRYLIKTRGQQVTLSCSPISGHRSVSWYQQTPGQGLQFLFEYFSETQRNKGNFPGRFSGRQFSNSRSEMNVSTLELGDSALYLCASSRAGGGADTQYFGPGTRLTVL.

This clone was detected only a few times. The chain couples TRBV28 to TRBJ1-5, with D possibly matching TRBD1 (6 bases). The germline V gene encodes CDR1 MDHEN and CDR2 SYDVKM. Trimming stripped 5 bases from V and 4 bases from J, with 12 bases between. The CDR3 loop spans 14 amino acids. CDR3 nucleotides: TGTGCCAGCAGTCCGGGACAAGGGAATCAGCCCCAGCATTTT. The encoded protein is CASSPGQGNQPQHF.

This chain joins TRBV11-2 and TRBJ2-3, with 9 bases that match TRBD2. Germline CDR1 and CDR2: SGHAT and FQNNGV. V gave up 5 bases and J gave up 6 bases; unmatched junction bases: 12. The CDR3 is 16 amino acids. The CDR3 bases are TGTGCCAGCAGCCTAAGACTTAGCGGGAGCCACGATACGCAGTATTTT. It translates to CASSLRLSGSHDTQYF.

J is TRBJ2-5 and V is TRBV28; D might be TRBD2 (6 bases). The V and J ends lost 2 bases and 5 bases respectively, with 18 bases between them. This CDR3 spans 16 amino acids. Germline V gene data show CDR1 as MDHEN and CDR2 as SYDVKM. CDR3 nucleotides: TGTGCCAGCAGTTTAAATCTCCACGGGAGCCCCGAGACCCAGTACTTC. The encoded protein is CASSLNLHGSPETQYF. Drawing the rest from reference TRBV28 and TRBJ2-5, the complete variable domain is DVKVTQSSRYLVKRTGEKVFLECVQDMDHENMFWYRQDPGLGLRLIYFSYDVKMKEKGDIPEGYSVSREKKERFSLILESASTNQTSMYLCASSLNLHGSPETQYFGPGTRLLVL.

This chain uses TRBV4-1 with TRBJ2-7; the D gene is possibly TRBD2 (5 bases). The CDR3 has 15 amino acids. Trimming left V 1 base short and J 1 base short, with 11 bases between. The germline gives CDR1 MGHRA, CDR2 YSYEKL. CDR3 protein: CASSQGGQESYEQYF. The CDR3 DNA is TGCGCCAGCAGCCAAGGAGGGCAGGAATCCTACGAGCAGTACTTC.

CDR3 in amino acids: CASSFPGDGEQYF. For the CDR3, the DNA is TGTGCCAGCAGTTTCCCGGGGGATGGCGAGCAGTACTTC. The chain recombines TRBV27 with TRBJ2-7; perhaps TRBD2 as D (6 bases). Germline V CDR1 and CDR2: MNHEY, SMNVEV (reference sequence). The CDR3 has 13 residues. Trimming shortened V by 3 bases and J by 6 bases, and 12 bases separated the two germline ends.